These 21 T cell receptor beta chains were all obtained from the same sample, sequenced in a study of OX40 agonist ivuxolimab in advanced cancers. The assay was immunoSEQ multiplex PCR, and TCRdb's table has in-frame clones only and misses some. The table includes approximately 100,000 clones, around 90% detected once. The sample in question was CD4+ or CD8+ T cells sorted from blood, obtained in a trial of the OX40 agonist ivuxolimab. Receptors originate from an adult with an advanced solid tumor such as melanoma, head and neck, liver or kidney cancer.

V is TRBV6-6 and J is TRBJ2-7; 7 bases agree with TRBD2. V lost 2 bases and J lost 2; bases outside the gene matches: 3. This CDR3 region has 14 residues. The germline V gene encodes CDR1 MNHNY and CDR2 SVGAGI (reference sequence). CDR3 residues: CASSYLAEAYEQYF. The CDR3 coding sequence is TGTGCCAGCAGTTACCTAGCGGAGGCCTACGAGCAGTACTTC.

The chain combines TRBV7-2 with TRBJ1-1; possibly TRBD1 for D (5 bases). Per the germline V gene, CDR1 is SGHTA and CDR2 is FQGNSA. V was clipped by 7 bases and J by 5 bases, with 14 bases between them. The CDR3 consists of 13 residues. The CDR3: CASTLTGTTEAFF. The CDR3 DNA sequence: TGTGCCAGCACCTTGACCGGGACGACTGAAGCTTTCTTT. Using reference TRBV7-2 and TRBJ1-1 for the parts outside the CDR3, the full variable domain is GAGVSQSPSNKVTEKGKDVELRCDPISGHTALYWYRQSLGQGLEFLIYFQGNSAPDKSGLPSDRFSAERTGGSVSTLTIQRTQQEDSAVYLCASTLTGTTEAFFGQGTRLTVV.

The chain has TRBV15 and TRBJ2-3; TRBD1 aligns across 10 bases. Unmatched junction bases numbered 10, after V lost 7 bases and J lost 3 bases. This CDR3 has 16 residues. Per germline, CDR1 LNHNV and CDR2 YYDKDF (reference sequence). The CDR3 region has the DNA TGTGCCACCAAATTATTTAGACAGGGGGCAACAGATACGCAGTATTTT. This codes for CATKLFRQGATDTQYF.

CDR3 bases: TGTGCCAGTAGTCCCGGCTACAATGAGCAGTTCTTC. Translation: CASSPGYNEQFF. J is TRBJ2-1 and V is TRBV19; D call uncertain. From germline, CDR1 is LNHDA and CDR2 SQIVND (reference sequence). This CDR3 region has 12 residues. V lost 5 bases and J 3 bases, leaving 5 bases between the germline ends.

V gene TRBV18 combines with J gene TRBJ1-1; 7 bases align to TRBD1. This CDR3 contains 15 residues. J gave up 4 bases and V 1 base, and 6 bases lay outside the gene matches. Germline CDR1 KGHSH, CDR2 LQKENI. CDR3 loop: CASSPQTGLRTEAFF. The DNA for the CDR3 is TGTGCCAGCTCACCACAGACAGGGCTCCGCACTGAAGCTTTCTTT.

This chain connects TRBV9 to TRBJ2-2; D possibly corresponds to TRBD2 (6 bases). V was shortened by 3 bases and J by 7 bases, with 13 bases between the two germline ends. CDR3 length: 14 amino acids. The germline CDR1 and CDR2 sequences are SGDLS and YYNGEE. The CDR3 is CASSADWGDGELFF. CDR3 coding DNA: TGTGCCAGCAGCGCCGATTGGGGGGACGGGGAGCTGTTTTTT.

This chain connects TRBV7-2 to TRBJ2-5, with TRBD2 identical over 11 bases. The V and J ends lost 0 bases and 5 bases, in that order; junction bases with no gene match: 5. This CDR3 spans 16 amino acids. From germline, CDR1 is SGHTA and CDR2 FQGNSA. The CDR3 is CASSLASGRAWETQYF. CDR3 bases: TGTGCCAGCAGCTTAGCTAGCGGGAGGGCCTGGGAGACCCAGTACTTC. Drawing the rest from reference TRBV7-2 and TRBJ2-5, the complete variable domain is GAGVSQSPSNKVTEKGKDVELRCDPISGHTALYWYRQSLGQGLEFLIYFQGNSAPDKSGLPSDRFSAERTGGSVSTLTIQRTQQEDSAVYLCASSLASGRAWETQYFGPGTRLLVL.

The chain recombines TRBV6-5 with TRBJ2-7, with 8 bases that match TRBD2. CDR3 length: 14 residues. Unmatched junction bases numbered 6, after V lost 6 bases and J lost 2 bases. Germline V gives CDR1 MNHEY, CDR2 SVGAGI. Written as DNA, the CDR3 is TGTGCCAGCAGGGGACCGGGACTAGCCTACGAGCAGTACTTC. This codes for CASRGPGLAYEQYF.

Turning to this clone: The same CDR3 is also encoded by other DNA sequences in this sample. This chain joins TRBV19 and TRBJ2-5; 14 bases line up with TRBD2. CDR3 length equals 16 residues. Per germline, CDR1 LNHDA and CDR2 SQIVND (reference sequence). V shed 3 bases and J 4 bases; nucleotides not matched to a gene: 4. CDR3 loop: CASSIPGLAGGETQYF. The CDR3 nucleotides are TGTGCCAGTAGTATTCCCGGACTAGCGGGAGGAGAGACCCAGTACTTC.

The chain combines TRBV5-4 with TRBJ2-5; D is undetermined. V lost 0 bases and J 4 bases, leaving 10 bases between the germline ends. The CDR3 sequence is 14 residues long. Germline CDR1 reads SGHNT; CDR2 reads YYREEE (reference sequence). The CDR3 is CASSLDGFAETQYF. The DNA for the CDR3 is TGTGCCAGCAGCTTGGATGGGTTTGCAGAGACCCAGTACTTC.

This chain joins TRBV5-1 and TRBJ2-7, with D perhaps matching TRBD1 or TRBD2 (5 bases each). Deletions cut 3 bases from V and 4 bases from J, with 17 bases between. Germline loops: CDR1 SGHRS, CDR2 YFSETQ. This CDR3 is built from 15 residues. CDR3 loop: CASSSGAAELYEQYF. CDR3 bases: TGCGCCAGCAGCTCCGGGGCCGCGGAGCTATACGAGCAGTACTTC.

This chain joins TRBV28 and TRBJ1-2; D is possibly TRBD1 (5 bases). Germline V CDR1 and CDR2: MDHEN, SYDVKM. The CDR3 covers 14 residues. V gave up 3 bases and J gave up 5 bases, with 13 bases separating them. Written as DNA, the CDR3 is TGTGCCAGCAGTTTTCACGGAAGGGGTTATGGCTACACCTTC. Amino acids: CASSFHGRGYGYTF.

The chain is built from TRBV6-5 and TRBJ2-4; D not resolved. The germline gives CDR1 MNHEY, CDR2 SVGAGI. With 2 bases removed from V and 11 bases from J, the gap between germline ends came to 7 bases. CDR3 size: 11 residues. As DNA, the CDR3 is TGTGCCAGCAGTTACCGGTCGGTTCAGTACTTC. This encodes CASSYRSVQYF.

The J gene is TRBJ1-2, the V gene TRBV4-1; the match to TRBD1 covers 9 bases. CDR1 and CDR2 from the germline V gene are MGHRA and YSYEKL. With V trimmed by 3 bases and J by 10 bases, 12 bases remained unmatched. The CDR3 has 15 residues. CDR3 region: CASSHSDRGKVHYTF. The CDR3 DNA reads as TGCGCCAGCAGCCACTCTGACAGGGGGAAGGTCCACTACACCTTC.

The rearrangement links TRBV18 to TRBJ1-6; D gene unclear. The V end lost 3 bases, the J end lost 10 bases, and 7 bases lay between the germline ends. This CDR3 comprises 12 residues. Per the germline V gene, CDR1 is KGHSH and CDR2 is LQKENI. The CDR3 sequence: CASSPAASPLHF. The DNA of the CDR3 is TGTGCCAGCTCACCGGCGGCCTCACCCCTCCACTTT.

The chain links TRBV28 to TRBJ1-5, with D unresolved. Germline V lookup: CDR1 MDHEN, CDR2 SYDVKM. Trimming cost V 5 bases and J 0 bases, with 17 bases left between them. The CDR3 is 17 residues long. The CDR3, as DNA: TGTGCCAGCAGTCCCCCTGGGGTAAGGTATAGCAATCAGCCCCAGCATTTT. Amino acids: CASSPPGVRYSNQPQHF.

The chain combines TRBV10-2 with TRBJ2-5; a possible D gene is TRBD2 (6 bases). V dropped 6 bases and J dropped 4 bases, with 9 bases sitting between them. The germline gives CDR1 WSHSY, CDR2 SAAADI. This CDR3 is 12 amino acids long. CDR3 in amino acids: CASRDYRETQYF. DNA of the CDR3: TGCGCCAGCAGGGACTATCGAGAGACCCAGTACTTC.

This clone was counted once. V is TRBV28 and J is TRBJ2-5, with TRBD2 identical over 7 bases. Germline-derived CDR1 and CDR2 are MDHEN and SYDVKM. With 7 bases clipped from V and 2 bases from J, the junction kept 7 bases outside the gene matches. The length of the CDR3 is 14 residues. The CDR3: CASKGGSLQETQYF. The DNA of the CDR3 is TGTGCCAGCAAGGGAGGGAGCTTACAAGAGACCCAGTACTTC.

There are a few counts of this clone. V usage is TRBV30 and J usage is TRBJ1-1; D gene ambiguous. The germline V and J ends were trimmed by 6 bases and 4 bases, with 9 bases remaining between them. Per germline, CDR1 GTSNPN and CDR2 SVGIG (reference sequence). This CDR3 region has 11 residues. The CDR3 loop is CACGPFTEAFF. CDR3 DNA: TGTGCCTGCGGTCCCTTCACTGAAGCTTTCTTT.

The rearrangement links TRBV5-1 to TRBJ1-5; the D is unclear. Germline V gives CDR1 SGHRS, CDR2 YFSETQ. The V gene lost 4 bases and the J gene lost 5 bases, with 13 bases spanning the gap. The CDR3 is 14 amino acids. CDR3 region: CASSENIGDQPQHF. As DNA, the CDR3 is TGCGCCAGCAGCGAAAACATCGGCGATCAGCCCCAGCATTTT. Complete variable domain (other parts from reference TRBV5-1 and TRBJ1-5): KAGVTQTPRYLIKTRGQQVTLSCSPISGHRSVSWYQQTPGQGLQFLFEYFSETQRNKGNFPGRFSGRQFSNSRSEMNVSTLELGDSALYLCASSENIGDQPQHFGDGTRLSIL.

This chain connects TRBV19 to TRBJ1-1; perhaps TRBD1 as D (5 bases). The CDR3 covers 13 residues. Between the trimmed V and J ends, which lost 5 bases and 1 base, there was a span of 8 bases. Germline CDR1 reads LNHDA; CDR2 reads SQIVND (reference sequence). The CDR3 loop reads CASSLTGNTEAFF. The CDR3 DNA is TGTGCCAGTAGTCTAACAGGGAACACTGAAGCTTTCTTT.